The 27 T cell receptor beta chains given below trace back to one sample, sequenced in a study of CD8+CD57+ T cells in acquired aplastic anemia. Genomic DNA, serving as template, underwent TCR beta VDJ and CDR3 profiling. TCRdb ran MiXCR on the reads and lists one entry per CDR3 protein. The sample holds about 160,000 distinct CDR3 sequences; 40% to 60% are singletons and the top ten take about 31%. All patients picked for sequencing had shown, by flow cytometry, an expansion of CD8+CD57+ cells. What was sequenced was sorted CD4+, CD8+, or CD8+CD57+ T cells (not recorded which) from PBMCs. All receptors derive from a human donor with aplastic anemia.

The chain joins TRBV7-3 to TRBJ1-2; tentative D call: TRBD1 (5 bases). V was shortened by 3 bases and J by 4 bases, with 9 bases between the two germline ends. CDR1 is SGHTA and CDR2 is FQGTGA in the germline V gene. CDR3 length: 13 residues. The CDR3 spells CASSFGTLYGYTF. CDR3 bases: TGTGCCAGCAGCTTTGGGACCCTCTATGGCTACACCTTC.

The V call is TRBV29-1, the J call TRBJ2-7; tentatively, D is TRBD2 (6 bases). Trimming shortened V by 6 bases and J by 1 base, and 13 bases separated the two germline ends. The CDR3 totals 13 residues. From germline, CDR1 is SQVTM and CDR2 ANQGSEA. The chain's CDR3 is CSVWSGGSYEQYF. CDR3 sequence (DNA): TGCAGCGTGTGGTCAGGAGGGTCCTACGAGCAGTACTTC.

The CDR3 sequence is CASSLTKGGETQYF. The CDR3, as DNA: TGTGCCAGCAGCTTGACCAAAGGGGGAGAGACCCAGTACTTC. V usage is TRBV9 and J usage is TRBJ2-5; maybe TRBD1 (6 bases). This CDR3 comprises 14 residues. V lost 4 bases and J lost 4, with 14 bases in between. CDR1 and CDR2 from the germline V gene are SGDLS and YYNGEE.

Of note for this clonotype: A much more abundant neighbour one base away suggests this may be a read error. The genes are TRBV7-3 and TRBJ1-3; possible D gene TRBD1, 6 bases. The V end was cut by 2 bases, the J end by 4 bases, with 12 bases between. Germline V gene data show CDR1 as SGHTA and CDR2 as FQGTGA. This CDR3 comprises 15 residues. This CDR3 reads CASSLGATGGNTIYF. CDR3 in DNA: TGTGCCAGCAGCTTAGGGGCAACAGGGGGAAACACCATATATTTT.

This clonotype occurred many times. The chain links TRBV30 to TRBJ2-7, with D tentatively TRBD1 (6 bases). V lost 1 base and J 2 bases, leaving 6 bases between the germline ends. The CDR3 has 12 amino acids. Germline V gives CDR1 GTSNPN, CDR2 SVGIG (reference sequence). The CDR3 bases are TGTGCCTGGAGTGGGACAGCCTACGAGCAGTACTTC. Protein product: CAWSGTAYEQYF.

This clonotype was counted many times. The chain carries TRBV6-1 and TRBJ1-2; the match to TRBD1 covers 10 bases. V lost 4 bases, J lost 7 bases, and 6 bases stayed unmatched. Germline V lookup: CDR1 MNHNS, CDR2 SASEGT. CDR3 length: 14 amino acids. The CDR3 DNA sequence: TGTGCCAGCAGTGCGTGGACAGGGGGAGGTGGCTACACCTTC. Translating gives CASSAWTGGGGYTF.

The chain links TRBV30 to TRBJ1-1; perhaps TRBD1 as D (5 bases). Germline values: CDR1 GTSNPN, CDR2 SVGIG (reference sequence). V was clipped by 8 bases and J by 8 bases, with 18 bases between them. CDR3 length equals 12 residues. For the CDR3, the DNA is TGTGCCAGGTGGAGCAACGACAGAGAAGCTTTCTTT. Translated: CARWSNDREAFF.

Worth noting for this clonotype: A much bigger clone sits one base away, suggesting this may be a read error. This chain connects TRBV10-3 to TRBJ2-3; TRBD1 agrees at 7 bases. This CDR3 has 15 amino acids. CDR1 and CDR2 from the germline V gene are ENHRY and SYGVKD. J lost 4 bases, V lost 6 bases, and 10 bases had no gene match. CDR3 sequence: CAIRMGQFVSDTQYF. For the CDR3, the DNA is TGTGCCATCAGGATGGGACAGTTTGTTTCAGATACGCAGTATTTT.

About this clonotype: At one boundary the junction diverges from the germline segment, which might be a read error. The V and J genes are TRBV20-1 and TRBJ1-6; 8 nucleotides agree with TRBD1. CDR1 is DFQATT and CDR2 is SNEGSKA in the germline V gene (reference sequence). This CDR3 region has 13 residues. In DNA form, the CDR3 reads TGCAGTGCTAGAGATCGTTATACCGGGACAGGCATCTTT. It yields the protein CSARDRYTGTGIF.

The rearrangement links TRBV25-1 to TRBJ2-7; the match to TRBD2 covers 13 bases. The junction had 7 bases not matched to a gene; V was cut back by 5 bases and J by 3 bases. The germline gives CDR1 MGHDK, CDR2 SYGVNS. The CDR3 extends over 16 amino acids. The CDR3 reads CASSHERTSGSYEQYF. The CDR3 region has the DNA TGTGCCAGCAGTCACGAACGGACTAGCGGGAGCTACGAGCAGTACTTC.

This chain connects TRBV19 to TRBJ1-2; D is undetermined. The length of the CDR3 is 14 residues. V was trimmed by 8 bases and J by 0 bases, leaving 13 bases between them. Germline values: CDR1 LNHDA, CDR2 SQIVND (reference sequence). The CDR3, as DNA: TGTGCCAGTCGGACTGTGCTAGCTAACTATGGCTACACCTTC. Amino acids: CASRTVLANYGYTF.

The sample holds many counts of this clonotype. The chain links TRBV5-1 to TRBJ2-1; 10 nucleotides line up with TRBD2. The CDR3 totals 13 residues. With V trimmed by 4 bases and J by 10 bases, 5 bases remained unmatched. The germline V gene encodes CDR1 SGHRS and CDR2 YFSETQ. The CDR3 DNA follows: TGCGCCAGCAGCCTAGCGGGAGACTGGGAGCAGTTCTTC. As protein: CASSLAGDWEQFF.

At least ten counts were recorded for this clonotype. V and J are TRBV7-9 and TRBJ2-3, with D unclear. The ends were cut back, 5 bases at V and 9 bases at J, with 12 bases in the middle. Germline V CDR1 and CDR2: SEHNR, FQNEAQ (reference sequence). This CDR3 is built from 12 residues. CDR3: CASSQVGSTQYF. In DNA form, the CDR3 reads TGTGCCAGCAGCCAGGTCGGGTCGACGCAGTATTTT. Using reference TRBV7-9 and TRBJ2-3 for the parts outside the CDR3, the full variable domain is DTGVSQNPRHKITKRGQNVTFRCDPISEHNRLYWYRQTLGQGPEFLTYFQNEAQLEKSRLLSDRFSAERPKGSFSTLEIQRTEQGDSAMYLCASSQVGSTQYFGPGTRLTVL.

There are a few counts of this clonotype. The chain is built from TRBV10-3 and TRBJ2-3; D uncertain. The CDR3 totals 13 residues. Trimming cost V 2 bases and J 6 bases, with 9 bases left between them. Germline V gene data show CDR1 as ENHRY and CDR2 as SYGVKD. The CDR3 nucleotides read TGTGCCATCAGTGAGAGTCCCCTCGATACGCAGTATTTT. As protein: CAISESPLDTQYF.

V usage is TRBV12-3 or TRBV12-4 and J usage is TRBJ1-3; TRBD1 is a possible D gene (6 bases). Trimming pared 5 bases from V and 1 base from J, leaving 9 bases between. CDR3 length: 14 residues. The CDR3 loop is CASSLGHSGNTIYF. CDR3 bases: TGTGCCAGCAGTCTGGGACATTCTGGAAACACCATATATTTT.

Concerning this clonotype itself: Germline is not matched at one junction end, which may reflect a read error. V is TRBV7-7 and J is TRBJ2-1; the match to TRBD2 covers 8 bases. The CDR3 covers 15 residues. Per germline, CDR1 SSHAT and CDR2 FNYEAQ (reference sequence). The CDR3 reads CASSLGLGGADEQFF. The CDR3 DNA is TGTGCTAGCAGCTTAGGCCTCGGGGGGGCCGATGAGCAGTTCTTC.

A note on this clonotype: Compared with germline, one end of the junction differs, possibly owing to a read error. The J gene is TRBJ2-7, the V gene TRBV6-1, with 7 nucleotides matching TRBD1. There are 17 residues in the CDR3. Germline CDR1 is MNHNS and CDR2 is SASEGT. CDR3 sequence reads: CASNTNPVRDSSYEQHF. The CDR3 DNA follows: TGTGCCAGCAACACAAACCCCGTCCGGGACAGCTCCTACGAGCAGCACTTC.

This clonotype was seen many times. The rearrangement links TRBV6-5 to TRBJ1-1; D call uncertain. This CDR3 comprises 13 residues. Germline CDR1 MNHEY, CDR2 SVGAGI. The V gene lost 0 bases and the J gene lost 8 bases, with 10 bases spanning the gap. The CDR3 protein is CASSYSPVQEAFF. CDR3 nucleotide sequence: TGTGCCAGCAGTTACTCTCCCGTCCAGGAAGCTTTCTTT.

This clonotype was recorded many times. V gene TRBV24-1 combines with J gene TRBJ1-5, with D tentatively TRBD1 (6 bases). Trimming took off 11 bases at V and 6 bases at J, with 19 bases between the two ends. The CDR3 runs 14 residues. Germline V gene lookup returns CDR1 KGHDR and CDR2 SFDVKD. CDR3 DNA sequence: TGTGCCAGCCACTCCGGAGTAGGGGGTCAGCCCCAGCATTTT. This encodes CASHSGVGGQPQHF.

The chain joins TRBV11-2 to TRBJ1-6, with TRBD1 as a possible D gene (6 bases). This CDR3 has 16 residues. Germline-derived CDR1 and CDR2 are SGHAT and FQNNGV. V dropped 4 bases and J dropped 10 bases, with 20 bases sitting between them. CDR3 amino acids: CASSYRGAGSGSPLHF. CDR3 DNA sequence: TGTGCCAGCAGCTATAGGGGGGCAGGTTCAGGGTCACCCCTCCACTTT.

V usage is TRBV24-1 and J usage is TRBJ1-5; no clear D. Germline loops: CDR1 KGHDR, CDR2 SFDVKD. The CDR3 loop spans 13 amino acids. The ends were cut back, 9 bases at V and 6 bases at J, with 14 bases in the middle. CDR3 nucleotides: TGTGCCACCGGTTTCCAACGCCTTCAGCCCCAGCATTTT. Its protein product is CATGFQRLQPQHF.

The gene calls are TRBV7-3 and TRBJ2-7; 10 nucleotides match TRBD2. CDR1 and CDR2 from the germline V gene are SGHTA and FQGTGA. This CDR3 region has 17 residues. With 5 bases clipped from V and 6 bases from J, the junction kept 16 bases outside the gene matches. The CDR3 spells CASSATSGQKRCSEQYF. The CDR3 bases are TGTGCCAGCAGCGCGACTAGCGGGCAGAAGAGATGTTCCGAGCAGTACTTC.

This clonotype appeared a few times. The chain uses TRBV7-6 and TRBJ1-2, with D unclear. CDR1 is SGHVS and CDR2 is FNYEAQ in the germline V gene. The CDR3 has 13 amino acids. Trimming removed 0 bases from V and 3 bases from J, with 5 bases in between. The CDR3 DNA reads TGTGCCAGCAGCTTAGCCGTTGACTATGGCTACACCTTC. Translation gives CASSLAVDYGYTF.

The chain joins TRBV25-1 to TRBJ2-1, with TRBD1 identical over 7 bases. Trimming removed 4 bases from V and 4 bases from J; junction bases left unmatched: 10. The CDR3 runs 16 residues. CDR1 and CDR2 (germline): MGHDK, SYGVNS. The CDR3 region is CASSAPGQTLYNEQFF. The DNA of the CDR3 is TGTGCCAGCAGTGCACCGGGACAGACGTTGTACAATGAGCAGTTCTTC.

In its sample, this clonotype was seen many times. The rearrangement uses TRBV5-8 and TRBJ2-5; 10 bases map to TRBD2. The germline V gene has CDR1 SGHTS and CDR2 YDEGEE. This CDR3 has 16 amino acids. V lost 0 bases to trimming and J lost 4 bases; unmatched junction nucleotides: 6. For the CDR3, the DNA is TGTGCCAGCAGCTTGGGCACAGCGGGAGGGGTAGAGACCCAGTACTTC. Its protein product is CASSLGTAGGVETQYF.

The chain couples TRBV19 to TRBJ2-5; 10 bases align to TRBD1. V dropped 3 bases and J dropped 5; count of bases not matched to a gene: 0. The germline CDR1 and CDR2 sequences are LNHDA and SQIVND (reference sequence). This CDR3 contains 13 residues. The CDR3 is CASSMGQGETQYF. CDR3 coding DNA: TGTGCCAGTAGTATGGGACAGGGGGAGACCCAGTACTTC. The full variable domain, in which reference TRBV19 and TRBJ2-5 provide the parts outside the CDR3, is DGGITQSPKYLFRKEGQNVTLSCEQNLNHDAMYWYRQDPGQGLRLIYYSQIVNDFQKGDIAEGYSVSREKKESFPLTVTSAQKNPTAFYLCASSMGQGETQYFGPGTRLLVL.

This clonotype was detected only once. The V call is TRBV12-3 or TRBV12-4, the J call TRBJ2-2; D ambiguous. This CDR3 spans 11 amino acids. Trimming removed 5 bases at V and 8 bases at J, with 6 bases between. This CDR3 reads CASSPAGELFF. CDR3 bases: TGTGCCAGCAGTCCCGCGGGGGAGCTGTTTTTT.